This TCR beta chain was sequenced in a study of T cell repertoires in cytomegalovirus infection. Turning to the study itself: A matching HLA type, together with CMV infection, was signaled by public TCR beta signatures.

This clonotype was recorded only once. Per the germline V gene, CDR1 is MNHEY and CDR2 is SMNVEV (reference sequence). The junction had 8 bases not matched to a gene; V was cut back by 5 bases and J by 1 base. There are 16 residues in the CDR3. MiXCR, applied by TCRdb to the reads, yields one record per CDR3 protein. The sample consists of approximately 200,000 distinct CDR3 sequences, under 25% of them appearing once. The TCR comes from a human donor in good health (CMV status not recorded). Some clones in this sample may be carry-over from other donors' samples. The gene calls are TRBV27 and TRBJ2-7; 10 bases are a match to TRBD1. The source material was CD8+ T cells from PBMCs. The CDR3 region is CASSRSGTGASYEQYF. DNA of the CDR3: TGTGCCAGCAGTCGATCCGGGACAGGGGCGTCCTACGAGCAGTACTTC.